This T cell receptor beta chain was identified in a study of T cells in Graves' hyperthyroidism and ophthalmopathy. CDR3 length: 19 amino acids. With 4 bases clipped from V and 5 bases from J, the junction kept 16 bases outside the gene matches. Germline CDR1 is KGHDR and CDR2 is SFDVKD. There were TCR beta CDR3 regions amplified from RNA transcripts. With the HTBI primer set, the TCR CDR3 went through a first round of RT-PCR. TCRdb redid the calling of the multiplex PCR reads with MiXCR, one entry per CDR3 protein. The sample holds around 600,000 distinct CDR3 sequences, approximately 14% seen once. In this sample, this clonotype turned up many times.

This clonotype was obtained from a woman aged 45-65 years with Graves' ophthalmopathy. Material for sequencing was blood. The genes are TRBV24-1 and TRBJ1-1; 12 bases line up with TRBD1. The CDR3 sequence is CATSDPRTRDRGRFTEAFF. The CDR3 nucleotides read TGTGCCACCAGTGACCCAAGAACCCGGGACAGGGGGCGTTTTACTGAAGCTTTCTTT.